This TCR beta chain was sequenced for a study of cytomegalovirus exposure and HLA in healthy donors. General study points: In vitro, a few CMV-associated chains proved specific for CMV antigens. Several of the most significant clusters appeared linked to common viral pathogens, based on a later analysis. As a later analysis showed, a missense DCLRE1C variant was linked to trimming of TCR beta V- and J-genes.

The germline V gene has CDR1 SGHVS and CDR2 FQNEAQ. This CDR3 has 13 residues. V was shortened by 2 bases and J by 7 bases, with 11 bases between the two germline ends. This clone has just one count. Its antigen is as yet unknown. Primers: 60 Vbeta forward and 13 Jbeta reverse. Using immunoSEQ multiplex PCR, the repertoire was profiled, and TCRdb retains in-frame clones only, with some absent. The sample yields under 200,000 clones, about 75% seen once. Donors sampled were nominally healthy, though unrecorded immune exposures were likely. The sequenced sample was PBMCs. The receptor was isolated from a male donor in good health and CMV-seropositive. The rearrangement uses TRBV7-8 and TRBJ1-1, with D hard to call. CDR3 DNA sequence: TGTGCCAGCAGCTTAAGAGGTCTTTGTGAAGCTTTCTTT. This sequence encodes CASSLRGLCEAFF.